What follows are 27 T cell receptor beta chains derived from one specimen sequenced in a study of shared clonotypes between healthy human individuals. The method was immunoSEQ multiplex PCR; TCRdb's version includes in-frame clones alone and lacks a portion of them. The repertoire includes some 790,000 clones, over 55% of them detected once, and about 1.7% sits in the top ten. Source material: memory CD4+ T cells sorted from blood. Noted subset: CD45RA-negative fraction. The receptors shown here come from a woman aged 25 to 39 in good health.

The chain has TRBV5-4 and TRBJ2-4, with D perhaps TRBD1 or TRBD2 (5 bases each). With 4 bases removed from V and 0 bases from J, the gap between germline ends came to 11 bases. Germline lookup yields CDR1 SGHNT and CDR2 YYREEE (reference sequence). The CDR3 runs 15 residues. For the CDR3, the DNA is TGTGCCAGCAGCGAGGTGGGGGTAGCCAAAAACATTCAGTACTTC. As protein: CASSEVGVAKNIQYF.

This sequence joins TRBV5-4 and TRBJ2-3; weak D call: TRBD1 (5 bases). Trimming took 4 bases from V and 2 from J, leaving 11 bases between them. The CDR3 totals 14 residues. CDR1 and CDR2 from the germline V gene are SGHNT and YYREEE (reference sequence). CDR3 bases: TGTGCCAGCAGCGTCGGCAGGGACACAGATACGCAGTATTTT. Translation gives CASSVGRDTDTQYF.

This clone has only a few counts. The same CDR3 is also encoded by other DNA sequences in this sample. CDR3 loop: CASSPPGPDTQYF. Here the CDR3 DNA reads TGTGCCAGCTCACCGCCTGGGCCAGATACGCAGTATTTT. V and J are TRBV18 and TRBJ2-3, with no clear D. CDR1 and CDR2 (germline): KGHSH, LQKENI. This CDR3 has 13 residues. Trimming removed 3 bases from V and 4 bases from J, with 8 bases in between.

This clone was seen a few times. Distinct nucleotide sequences in the sample also encode this CDR3. The chain uses TRBV5-1 and TRBJ2-3; D not certain. The ends were cut back, 2 bases at V and 6 bases at J, with 10 bases in the middle. This CDR3 spans 13 amino acids. Germline lookup yields CDR1 SGHRS and CDR2 YFSETQ. CDR3 nucleotides: TGCGCCAGCAGCTTTGGGCAGACCGATACGCAGTATTTT. Translated: CASSFGQTDTQYF. Full variable domain (rest looked up from reference TRBV5-1 and TRBJ2-3): KAGVTQTPRYLIKTRGQQVTLSCSPISGHRSVSWYQQTPGQGLQFLFEYFSETQRNKGNFPGRFSGRQFSNSRSEMNVSTLELGDSALYLCASSFGQTDTQYFGPGTRLTVL.

The V gene is TRBV18, the J gene TRBJ2-7; D tentatively fits TRBD1 or TRBD2 (5 bases each). CDR1 is KGHSH, CDR2 LQKENI, per germline. The CDR3 is 15 residues long. Trimming pared 1 base from V and 6 bases from J, leaving 16 bases between. CDR3 in DNA: TGTGCCAGCTCACCACTTGCGGGTACTAGGGGCGAGCAGTACTTC. The encoded protein is CASSPLAGTRGEQYF. The complete variable domain, with remaining parts taken from reference TRBV18 and TRBJ2-7, reads NAGVMQNPRHLVRRRGQEARLRCSPMKGHSHVYWYRQLPEEGLKFMVYLQKENIIDESGMPKERFSAEFPKEGPSILRIQQVVRGDSAAYFCASSPLAGTRGEQYFGPGTRLTVT.

This clone was counted at least ten times. The chain combines TRBV5-1 with TRBJ1-5; no reliable D call. The CDR3 consists of 15 residues. V was clipped by 8 bases and J by 0 bases, with 15 bases between them. From germline, CDR1 is SGHRS and CDR2 YFSETQ. CDR3 DNA sequence: TGCGCCAGACCCGACAAAACCGATAGCAATCAGCCCCAGCATTTT. It yields the protein CARPDKTDSNQPQHF. The complete variable domain, with remaining parts taken from reference TRBV5-1 and TRBJ1-5, reads KAGVTQTPRYLIKTRGQQVTLSCSPISGHRSVSWYQQTPGQGLQFLFEYFSETQRNKGNFPGRFSGRQFSNSRSEMNVSTLELGDSALYLCARPDKTDSNQPQHFGDGTRLSIL.

The rearrangement joins TRBV4-2 to TRBJ2-7; tentatively, D is TRBD2 (5 bases). CDR1 and CDR2 (germline): LGHNA, YNFKEQ. The CDR3 extends over 18 amino acids. The V end lost 0 bases, the J end lost 0 bases, and 18 bases lay between the germline ends. CDR3 nucleotides: TGTGCCAGCAGCCAAGATATAGTAGGAGGACTTGCCTCCTACGAGCAGTACTTC. It is translated as CASSQDIVGGLASYEQYF.

This chain uses TRBV7-8 with TRBJ2-2, with D possibly matching TRBD1 (6 bases). Germline values: CDR1 SGHVS, CDR2 FQNEAQ. The germline V and J ends were trimmed by 7 bases and 2 bases, with 14 bases remaining between them. The CDR3 extends over 15 amino acids. CDR3 loop: CASTLGGSNTGELFF. CDR3 nucleotide sequence: TGTGCCAGCACCCTAGGGGGATCTAACACCGGGGAGCTGTTTTTT.

This chain joins TRBV27 and TRBJ1-5; TRBD1 aligns across 9 bases. Germline V gene lookup returns CDR1 MNHEY and CDR2 SMNVEV (reference sequence). V lost 4 bases, J lost 7 bases, and 2 bases stayed unmatched. The CDR3 is made up of 13 amino acids. The CDR3 coding sequence is TGTGCCAGCAGTTCACAGGGGGCGCAGCCCCAGCATTTT. This sequence encodes CASSSQGAQPQHF.

The chain employs TRBV7-6 and TRBJ1-1; D may be TRBD1 (6 bases). Trimming removed 7 bases at V and 6 bases at J, with 27 bases between. Germline lookup yields CDR1 SGHVS and CDR2 FNYEAQ. CDR3 length: 17 residues. Written as DNA, the CDR3 is TGTGCCAGCACCAAGGAGGGGCGGGGGGCCGTGGTGGCTGAAGCTTTCTTT. This translates into CASTKEGRGAVVAEAFF.

In its sample, this clone was seen a few times. The V call is TRBV10-3, the J call TRBJ1-3; D unclear. Trimming left V 4 bases short and J 5 bases short, with 6 bases between. The CDR3 extends over 12 amino acids. Germline V gene data show CDR1 as ENHRY and CDR2 as SYGVKD. The CDR3 here is CAISGERNTIYF. The DNA of the CDR3 is TGTGCCATCAGTGGGGAGCGAAACACCATATATTTT.

The chain has TRBV6-1 and TRBJ1-2; D is possibly TRBD1 (5 bases). This CDR3 has 14 residues. Germline loops: CDR1 MNHNS, CDR2 SASEGT. Trimming shortened V by 2 bases and J by 2 bases, and 9 bases separated the two germline ends. The CDR3 nucleotides are TGTGCCAGCAGTGAACCGGGGCAGAACTATGGCTACACCTTC. As protein: CASSEPGQNYGYTF.

The gene calls are TRBV5-1 and TRBJ1-2; D might be TRBD1 (5 bases). Trimming stripped 2 bases from V and 0 bases from J, with 8 bases between. This CDR3 contains 14 residues. Germline V gene lookup returns CDR1 SGHRS and CDR2 YFSETQ. CDR3 coding DNA: TGCGCCAGCAGCTTAGGGGACCCTAACTATGGCTACACCTTC. As protein: CASSLGDPNYGYTF.

The J gene is TRBJ1-4, the V gene TRBV11-2, with 8 positions matching TRBD1. J was trimmed by 4 bases and V by 5 bases; bases with no gene match: 6. Germline CDR1 and CDR2: SGHAT and FQNNGV. The CDR3 covers 15 residues. CDR3 DNA sequence: TGTGCCAGCAGCGCCCAGACAGGGGTTAATGAAAAACTGTTTTTT. As protein: CASSAQTGVNEKLFF.

The rearrangement joins TRBV16 to TRBJ2-7; TRBD2 might be the D (6 bases). Germline V gives CDR1 KGHSY, CDR2 FQNENV. V dropped 4 bases and J dropped 4 bases, with 11 bases sitting between them. The CDR3 extends over 13 amino acids. CDR3 residues: CASSPLGGYEQYF. In DNA form, the CDR3 reads TGTGCCAGCAGCCCCCTTGGGGGGTACGAGCAGTACTTC.

The J gene is TRBJ2-1, the V gene TRBV4-1, with 8 bases fitting TRBD2. The length of the CDR3 is 17 residues. The V segment lost 0 bases and the J segment 3 bases; nucleotides outside the gene matches: 7. Germline V gives CDR1 MGHRA, CDR2 YSYEKL. The CDR3: CASSQDSSGSFYNEQFF. CDR3 nucleotide sequence: TGCGCCAGCAGCCAAGATTCCAGCGGGAGTTTCTACAATGAGCAGTTCTTC.

This clone has more than one count but fewer than ten. As DNA, the CDR3 is TGTGCCAGCATCTTTGGGACGGCCCTGTCTTTTGGCTACACCTTC. Its translation is CASIFGTALSFGYTF. This chain uses TRBV6-9 with TRBJ1-2; D is perhaps TRBD1 (5 bases). The germline V gene has CDR1 MNHGY and CDR2 SVAAGI. The CDR3 totals 15 residues. Trimming pared 7 bases from V and 7 bases from J, leaving 22 bases between.

The rearrangement uses TRBV7-2 and TRBJ2-7; the D gene could be TRBD1 or TRBD2 (7 bases each). The germline V gene encodes CDR1 SGHTA and CDR2 FQGNSA. The CDR3 consists of 15 residues. Trimming cost V 3 bases and J 2 bases, with 14 bases left between them. In DNA form, the CDR3 reads TGTGCCAGCAGCTTCGGGGGGACAGACCCCTACGAGCAGTACTTC. Its translation: CASSFGGTDPYEQYF.

This chain connects TRBV28 to TRBJ1-1; D call uncertain. Germline V gene data show CDR1 as MDHEN and CDR2 as SYDVKM. CDR3 size: 18 residues. V was clipped by 6 bases and J by 1 base, with 24 bases between them. CDR3 bases: TGTGCCAGCAGGCTTTCCGGACCCCCAGACCATGCGAACACTGAAGCTTTCTTT. It encodes CASRLSGPPDHANTEAFF.

This sequence joins TRBV7-9 and TRBJ2-6; D may be TRBD2 (5 bases). This CDR3 has 17 residues. Trimming removed 5 bases at V and 2 bases at J, with 16 bases between. Germline loops: CDR1 SEHNR, CDR2 FQNEAQ (reference sequence). CDR3 sequence (DNA): TGTGCCAGCAGCCCGGGCGGGTGGGAAACTGGGGCCAACGTCCTGACTTTC. Residues: CASSPGGWETGANVLTF. The whole variable domain, filled in from reference TRBV7-9 and TRBJ2-6, reads DTGVSQNPRHKITKRGQNVTFRCDPISEHNRLYWYRQTLGQGPEFLTYFQNEAQLEKSRLLSDRFSAERPKGSFSTLEIQRTEQGDSAMYLCASSPGGWETGANVLTFGAGSRLTVL.

V and J are TRBV27 and TRBJ1-5; D not certain. The V end lost 8 bases, the J end lost 7 bases, and 18 bases lay between the germline ends. Germline V gives CDR1 MNHEY, CDR2 SMNVEV (reference sequence). CDR3 length equals 14 residues. The CDR3 sequence is CASRTATGGQPQHF. The CDR3 DNA is TGTGCCAGCCGTACAGCGACCGGAGGGCAGCCCCAGCATTTT.

This rearrangement joins TRBV18 to TRBJ2-6; weak D call: TRBD1 (6 bases). V lost 6 bases and J 4 bases, leaving 10 bases between the germline ends. The CDR3 covers 14 residues. Per germline, CDR1 KGHSH and CDR2 LQKENI. In DNA form, the CDR3 reads TGTGCCAGCTCGCAGGGGAAAGGGGCCAACGTCCTGACTTTC. Translated, it gives CASSQGKGANVLTF.

This clone was seen only once. This chain links TRBV28 with TRBJ1-2; D is unresolved. CDR3 size: 14 residues. Germline V gene data show CDR1 as MDHEN and CDR2 as SYDVKM. Trimming took 3 bases from V and 2 from J, leaving 10 bases between them. As DNA, the CDR3 is TGTGCCAGCAGTTTGATGGACGGCAACTATGGCTACACCTTC. This gives the protein CASSLMDGNYGYTF.

This clone was detected once. The chain is built from TRBV27 and TRBJ2-4; the match to TRBD2 covers 8 bases. Germline CDR1 reads MNHEY; CDR2 reads SMNVEV (reference sequence). J gave up 0 bases and V 5 bases, and 6 bases lay outside the gene matches. CDR3 length: 16 residues. CDR3 sequence reads: CASSLYSGVAKNIQYF. Here the CDR3 DNA reads TGTGCCAGCAGTCTTTATAGCGGGGTAGCCAAAAACATTCAGTACTTC.

The chain joins TRBV27 to TRBJ2-7; TRBD1 matches 7 bases. The ends lost 5 bases at V and 5 bases at J; junction bases unmatched: 6. The CDR3 has 13 amino acids. The germline V gene has CDR1 MNHEY and CDR2 SMNVEV (reference sequence). The CDR3 sequence is CASSINRGHEQYF. CDR3 in DNA: TGTGCCAGCAGTATAAACAGGGGCCACGAGCAGTACTTC.

This clone was counted a few times. The chain is built from TRBV28 and TRBJ1-1; 7 nucleotides agree with TRBD1. Germline V lookup: CDR1 MDHEN, CDR2 SYDVKM. This CDR3 has 15 residues. Germline trimming cut 2 bases from V and 1 base from J; bases unmatched to any gene: 4. The DNA of the CDR3 is TGTGCCAGCAGTTTAGAGGGGGCGCGGAACACTGAAGCTTTCTTT. This sequence encodes CASSLEGARNTEAFF.

This sequence joins TRBV10-1 and TRBJ2-7; D uncertain. Trimming stripped 0 bases from V and 4 bases from J, with 13 bases between. The CDR3 has 15 residues. CDR1 is WNHNN, CDR2 SYGVQD, per germline (reference sequence). The CDR3 DNA reads TGCGCCAGCAGTGAGTCTGTCGGGCCGGAATACGAGCAGTACTTC. It translates to CASSESVGPEYEQYF.